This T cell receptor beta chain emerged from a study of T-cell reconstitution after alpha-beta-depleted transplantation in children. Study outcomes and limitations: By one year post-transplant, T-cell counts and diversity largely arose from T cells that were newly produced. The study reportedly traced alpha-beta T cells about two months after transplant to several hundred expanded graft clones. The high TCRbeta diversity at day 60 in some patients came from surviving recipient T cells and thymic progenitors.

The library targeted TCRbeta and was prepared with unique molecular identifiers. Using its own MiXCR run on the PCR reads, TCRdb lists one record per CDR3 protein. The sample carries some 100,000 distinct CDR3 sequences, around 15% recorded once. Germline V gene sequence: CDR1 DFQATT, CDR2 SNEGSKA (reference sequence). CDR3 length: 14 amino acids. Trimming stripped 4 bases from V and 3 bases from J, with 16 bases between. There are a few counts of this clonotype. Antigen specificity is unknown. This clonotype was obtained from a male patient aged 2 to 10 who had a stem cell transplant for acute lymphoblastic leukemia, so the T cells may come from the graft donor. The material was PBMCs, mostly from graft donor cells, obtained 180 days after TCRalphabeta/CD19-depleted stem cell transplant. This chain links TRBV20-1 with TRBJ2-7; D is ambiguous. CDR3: CSATALGNNYEQYF. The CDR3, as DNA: TGCAGTGCTACCGCGCTAGGGAATAACTACGAGCAGTACTTC.